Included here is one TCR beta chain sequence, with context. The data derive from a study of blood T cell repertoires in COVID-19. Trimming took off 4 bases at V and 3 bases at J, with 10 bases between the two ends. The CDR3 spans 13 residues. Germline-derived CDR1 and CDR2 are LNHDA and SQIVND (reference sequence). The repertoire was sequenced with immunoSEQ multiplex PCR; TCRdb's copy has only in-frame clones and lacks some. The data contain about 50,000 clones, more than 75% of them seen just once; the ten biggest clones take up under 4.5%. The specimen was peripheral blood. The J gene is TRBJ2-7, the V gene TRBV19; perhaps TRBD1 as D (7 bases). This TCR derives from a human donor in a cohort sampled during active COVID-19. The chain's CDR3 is CASSSGTDYEQYF. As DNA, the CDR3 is TGTGCCAGTAGTAGCGGGACAGACTACGAGCAGTACTTC.